This is a list of T cell receptor beta chains from one sample in a study of neoadjuvant anti-PD-1 for oral cavity cancer. Sequencing used immunoSEQ multiplex PCR; TCRdb keeps in-frame clones, though not all of them. The sample records around 70,000 clones, about 88% being singletons. The sequences come from PBMCs, collected after nivolumab (anti-PD-1) treatment. Receptor source: a person aged 35-79 years with oral cavity squamous cell carcinoma. Each CDR3 is given with its conserved first and last residue. Fields, in order: clone size, J gene, V gene, D gene, CDR3 protein, CDR3 DNA. A D gene is named only where the DNA matches it firmly. Expanded clones are given a class, and other clones once, few, many or no size at all.

NA TRBJ2-2 TRBV6-4 TRBD1 CASSRGPNTGELFF TGTGCCAGCAGTAGGGGGCCGAACACCGGGGAGCTGTTTTTT
NA TRBJ2-7 TRBV5-1 TRBD2 CASSLREVSEQYF TGCGCCAGCAGCTTACGGGAGGTGAGCGAGCAGTACTTC
NA TRBJ2-3 TRBV7-9 TRBD2 CASASGRAVRTDTQYF TGTGCCAGCGCGAGCGGGAGGGCGGTAAGGACAGATACGCAGTATTTT
few TRBJ1-2 TRBV7-9 TRBD1 CASSQETGTGFDGYTF TGTGCCAGCAGCCAAGAAACCGGGACAGGCTTTGATGGCTACACCTTC
once TRBJ2-1 TRBV27 NA CASSPLRRWRVEDEQFF TGTGCCAGCAGTCCCCTCCGAAGGTGGCGGGTGGAGGATGAGCAGTTCTTC
NA TRBJ1-4 TRBV10-2 TRBD1 CASSPNVGQGGSNEKLFF TGCGCCAGCAGTCCAAATGTGGGACAGGGAGGATCAAATGAAAAACTGTTTTTT
NA TRBJ1-1 TRBV27 NA CASSPLRMNTEAFF TGTGCCAGCAGTCCTCTAAGGATGAACACTGAAGCTTTCTTT
NA TRBJ2-6 TRBV16 NA CASSQSQANVLTF TGTGCCAGCAGCCAATCCCAGGCCAACGTCCTGACTTTC
NA TRBJ2-2 TRBV2 NA CASMGGYNTGELFF TGTGCCAGCATGGGGGGATACAACACCGGGGAGCTGTTTTTT
NA TRBJ2-3 TRBV5-1 TRBD2 CASSLSPSGSGSDTQYF TGCGCCAGCAGCTTGAGTCCTAGCGGGAGTGGATCAGATACGCAGTATTTT
NA TRBJ1-1 TRBV9 NA CASSVGMGAGMNTEAFF TGTGCCAGCAGCGTAGGTATGGGGGCAGGAATGAACACTGAAGCTTTCTTT
NA TRBJ1-3 TRBV7-8 NA CASSLVGNTIYF TGTGCCAGCAGCTTAGTCGGAAACACCATATATTTT
NA TRBJ1-1 TRBV2 NA CASLLNSNTEAFF TGTGCCAGCCTACTCAACAGTAACACTGAAGCTTTCTTT
NA TRBJ2-5 TRBV10-3 NA CAISESGSATQETQYF TGTGCCATCAGTGAGTCCGGGTCGGCCACCCAAGAGACCCAGTACTTC
NA TRBJ1-2 TRBV14 TRBD1 CASSRLDRGTDGYTF TGTGCCAGCAGCAGACTAGACAGGGGGACGGATGGCTACACCTTC
NA TRBJ1-3 TRBV30 TRBD1 CAWDRGGNTIYF TGTGCCTGGGACAGGGGCGGAAACACCATATATTTT
NA TRBJ2-2 TRBV7-3 NA CASSRTGTGNTGELFF TGTGCCAGCAGCCGAACGGGGACGGGAAACACCGGGGAGCTGTTTTTT
NA TRBJ1-5 TRBV19 NA CASSIIRGLSNQPQHF TGTGCCAGTAGTATAATACGGGGGCTGAGCAATCAGCCCCAGCATTTT
NA TRBJ1-2 TRBV19 NA CASSIAGAVGVNYGYTF TGTGCCAGTAGTATAGCTGGGGCAGTCGGAGTTAACTATGGCTACACCTTC
NA TRBJ2-1 TRBV19 NA CASSIWGSPTNEQFF TGTGCCAGTAGTATATGGGGTAGCCCCACCAATGAGCAGTTCTTC
NA TRBJ2-1 TRBV7-9 TRBD2 CASSLELAGVEQFF TGTGCCAGCAGCTTAGAACTAGCGGGAGTCGAGCAGTTCTTC
NA TRBJ1-2 TRBV29-1 NA CSVAFVDGYGYTF TGCAGCGTTGCCTTCGTTGACGGCTATGGCTACACCTTC
NA TRBJ1-1 TRBV28 NA CASRGGAGYTEAFF TGTGCCAGCAGGGGCGGGGCTGGGTATACTGAAGCTTTCTTT
NA TRBJ2-7 TRBV4-2 TRBD2 CASSQASGRYEQYF TGTGCCAGCAGCCAAGCTAGCGGGAGATACGAGCAGTACTTC
once TRBJ2-3 TRBV10-3 TRBD2 CAISESFSGLATDTQYF TGTGCCATCAGTGAGTCCTTCTCGGGACTAGCAACAGATACGCAGTATTTT
few TRBJ2-7 TRBV6-5 NA CASSSNLYEQYF TGTGCCAGCAGCTCGAATCTCTACGAGCAGTACTTC
NA TRBJ2-1 TRBV7-2 NA CASSSDIGEQFF TGTGCCAGCAGCTCCGACATTGGTGAGCAGTTCTTC
NA TRBJ1-5 TRBV9 NA CASSVASGPNQPQHF TGTGCCAGCAGCGTAGCCTCAGGGCCCAATCAGCCCCAGCATTTT
NA TRBJ2-7 TRBV6-5 TRBD2 CASSYSGGEYEQYF TGTGCCAGCAGTTACTCGGGGGGGGAGTACGAGCAGTACTTC
once TRBJ2-3 TRBV7-2 TRBD2 CASSLAGGLAGAAGTDTQYF TGTGCCAGCAGCTTAGCTGGGGGACTAGCGGGAGCGGCTGGCACAGATACGCAGTATTTT
once TRBJ2-1 TRBV6-6 TRBD2 CASTSPREGNEQFF TGTGCCAGCACCTCCCCTCGGGAGGGCAATGAGCAGTTCTTC
NA TRBJ2-7 TRBV7-6 TRBD1 CASSLDIDRGDNEQYF TGTGCCAGCAGCTTAGATATTGACAGGGGAGACAACGAGCAGTACTTC
few TRBJ1-4 TRBV4-1 NA CASSQVEGEKLFF TGCGCCAGCAGCCAGGTTGAAGGGGAAAAACTGTTTTTT
NA TRBJ2-1 TRBV7-6 NA CASSLPQLGSYNEQFF TGTGCCAGCAGCCTGCCCCAGTTGGGCTCCTACAATGAGCAGTTCTTC
NA TRBJ2-4 TRBV6-5 NA CASSYDREGNIQYF TGTGCCAGCAGTTACGACAGGGAGGGAAACATTCAGTACTTC
NA TRBJ1-1 TRBV7-8 NA CASSSQGIMNTEAFF TGTGCCAGCAGCTCCCAGGGCATTATGAACACTGAAGCTTTCTTT
NA TRBJ2-1 TRBV2 NA CASRLDGGRGQFF TGTGCCAGCCGACTAGATGGTGGGAGAGGGCAGTTCTTC
NA TRBJ1-4 TRBV7-6 NA CASSLALGRETNEKLFF TGTGCCAGCAGCTTAGCGCTAGGAAGGGAAACTAATGAAAAACTGTTTTTT
NA TRBJ2-5 TRBV19 NA CASSPSGPTQKTQYF TGTGCCAGTAGTCCCTCCGGCCCCACCCAGAAGACCCAGTACTTC
once TRBJ2-7 TRBV7-9 NA CASSSGLREQYF TGTGCCAGCAGCTCCGGTCTCCGCGAGCAGTACTTC
NA TRBJ2-7 TRBV27 TRBD1 CASSSAGTGEYEQYF TGTGCCAGCAGTTCCGCCGGGACAGGGGAATACGAGCAGTACTTC
NA TRBJ2-3 TRBV6-1 TRBD2 CASSEALRPSGSTDTQYF TGTGCCAGCAGTGAAGCGCTTCGTCCTAGCGGAAGCACAGATACGCAGTATTTT
once TRBJ1-2 TRBV6-1 NA CASSEGRGYTF TGTGCCAGCAGTGAAGGTCGTGGCTACACCTTC
few TRBJ2-2 TRBV30 NA CAWISGLNTGELFF TGTGCCTGGATATCCGGCCTTAACACCGGGGAGCTGTTTTTT
NA TRBJ1-2 TRBV5-5 TRBD1 CASRLGQGAGTYGYTF TGTGCCAGCAGGTTGGGACAGGGGGCCGGTACTTATGGCTACACCTTC
NA TRBJ2-6 TRBV6-1 NA CASRDRHSGANVLTF TGTGCCAGCAGAGACAGGCACTCTGGGGCCAACGTCCTGACTTTC
NA TRBJ2-3 TRBV6-5 NA CASSFRGGLTDTQYF TGTGCCAGCAGTTTCAGGGGGGGGCTCACAGATACGCAGTATTTT
NA TRBJ2-2 TRBV7-9 TRBD2 CASIVIAGVPGELFF TGTGCCAGCATCGTCATAGCGGGAGTACCCGGGGAGCTGTTTTTT
once TRBJ1-4 TRBV7-9 TRBD1 CASSLAGGSEKLFF TGTGCCAGCAGCTTAGCAGGGGGCAGTGAAAAACTGTTTTTT
NA TRBJ1-1 TRBV5-6 TRBD1 CASSSGGAQAFF TGTGCCAGCAGCTCAGGGGGGGCCCAAGCTTTCTTT
NA TRBJ2-5 TRBV7-7 NA CASSLGAGVETQYF TGTGCTAGCAGCTTAGGGGCCGGGGTGGAGACCCAGTACTTC
NA TRBJ1-5 TRBV5-1 NA CASSLEAGSNQPQHF TGCGCCAGCAGCTTGGAGGCGGGGAGCAATCAGCCCCAGCATTTT